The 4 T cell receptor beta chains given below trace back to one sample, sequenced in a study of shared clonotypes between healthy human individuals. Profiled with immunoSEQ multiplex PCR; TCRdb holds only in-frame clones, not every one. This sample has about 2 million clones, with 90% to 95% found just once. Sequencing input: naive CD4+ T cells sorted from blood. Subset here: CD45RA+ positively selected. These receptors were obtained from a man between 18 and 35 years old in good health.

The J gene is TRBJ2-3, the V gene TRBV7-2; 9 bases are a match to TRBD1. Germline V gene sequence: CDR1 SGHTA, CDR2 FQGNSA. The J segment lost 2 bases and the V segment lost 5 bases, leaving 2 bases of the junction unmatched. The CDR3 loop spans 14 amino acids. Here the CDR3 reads CASSQQGATDTQYF. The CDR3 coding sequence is TGTGCCAGCAGCCAACAGGGGGCCACAGATACGCAGTATTTT. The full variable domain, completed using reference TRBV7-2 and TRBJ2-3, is GAGVSQSPSNKVTEKGKDVELRCDPISGHTALYWYRQSLGQGLEFLIYFQGNSAPDKSGLPSDRFSAERTGGSVSTLTIQRTQQEDSAVYLCASSQQGATDTQYFGPGTRLTVL.

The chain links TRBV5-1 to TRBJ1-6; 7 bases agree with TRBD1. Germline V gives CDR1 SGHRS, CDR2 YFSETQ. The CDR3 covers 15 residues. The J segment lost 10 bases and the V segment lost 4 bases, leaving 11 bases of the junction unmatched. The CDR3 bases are TGCGCCAGCAGCACTGGGGGCCAGGGGGAGTCACCCCTCCACTTT. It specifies CASSTGGQGESPLHF.

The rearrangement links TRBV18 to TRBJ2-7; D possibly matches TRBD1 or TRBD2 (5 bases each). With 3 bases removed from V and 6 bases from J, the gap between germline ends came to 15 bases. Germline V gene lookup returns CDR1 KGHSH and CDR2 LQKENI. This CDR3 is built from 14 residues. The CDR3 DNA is TGTGCCAGCTCACCCGGGACCCCAACGGGCGAGCAGTACTTC. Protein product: CASSPGTPTGEQYF.

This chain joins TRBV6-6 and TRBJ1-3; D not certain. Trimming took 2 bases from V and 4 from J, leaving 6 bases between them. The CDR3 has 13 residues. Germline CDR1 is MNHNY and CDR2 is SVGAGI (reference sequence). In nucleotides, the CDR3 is TGTGCCAGCAGTTACCCCCAAGGAAACACCATATATTTT. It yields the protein CASSYPQGNTIYF.